This TCR beta chain emerged from a study of blood T cell repertoires in COVID-19. Turning to the study itself: Italy, Spain and the United States were the sources of the convalescent and acute COVID-19 samples. Sources were T cells, B-cell-depleted T cells, or PBMCs; the material itself was cDNA or gDNA.

Between the trimmed V and J ends, which lost 6 bases and 6 bases, there was a span of 5 bases. This CDR3 is built from 11 residues. Germline-derived CDR1 and CDR2 are SNHLY and FYNNEI. This clone appeared a few times. Original data processing: How many nucleated cells were present was estimated from reference gene primer amplification. TCRdb's table, derived via immunoSEQ multiplex PCR, lists solely in-frame clones and lacks some. The V and J calls and clone size come from that table; D and trimming were worked out from the DNA. The table includes 72,000 or so clones, about nine tenths detected once. The chain joins TRBV2 to TRBJ1-4; the D is unclear. Sequencing was carried out using peripheral blood. The source is a man in his 60s with acute or convalescent COVID-19. The CDR3 nucleotides read TGTGCCAGCAGCCCTGATGAAAAACTGTTTTTT. Protein sequence: CASSPDEKLFF.